The clone carrying this T cell receptor beta chain has more than one count but fewer than ten. Its antigen is not identified. The data were taken from a study of cytomegalovirus exposure and HLA in healthy donors. Study-wide results and caveats: Earlier analysis found most TCR beta V segments productive about 90% or about 30% of the time. Highly shared variants forming one cluster were likely a sequencing artifact.

The CDR3 consists of 13 residues. CDR1 and CDR2 (germline): SGHNT, YYREEE (reference sequence). With V trimmed by 6 bases and J by 0 bases, 3 bases remained unmatched. This PCR relied on a set of 60 Vbeta primers and 13 Jbeta primers. The table came from immunoSEQ multiplex PCR; TCRdb's copy has only in-frame clones and leaves some out. Of around 150,000 clones in the sample, approximately 8.9% are singletons; the top ten hold roughly 7%. The sequence came from a woman between 40 and 50 years old in good health and CMV-seropositive. The rearrangement uses TRBV5-4 and TRBJ2-7, with 7 bases matching TRBD1. Sample: PBMCs. CDR3 sequence reads: CASTRQGSYEQYF. For the CDR3, the DNA is TGTGCCAGCACCCGACAGGGCTCCTACGAGCAGTACTTC.